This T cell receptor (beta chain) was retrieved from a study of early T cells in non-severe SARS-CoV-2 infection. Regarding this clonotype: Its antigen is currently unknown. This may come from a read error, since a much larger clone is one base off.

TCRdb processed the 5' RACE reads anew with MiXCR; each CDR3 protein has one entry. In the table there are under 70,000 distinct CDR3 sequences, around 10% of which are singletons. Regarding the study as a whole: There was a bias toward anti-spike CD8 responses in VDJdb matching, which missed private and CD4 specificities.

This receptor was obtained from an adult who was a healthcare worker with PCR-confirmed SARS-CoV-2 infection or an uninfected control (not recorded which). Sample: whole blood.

CDR3 residues: CASRGLATTGELVF. In nucleotides, the CDR3 is TGTGCCAGCCGGGGACTAGCGACCACCGGGGAGCTGGTTTTT. The gene calls are TRBV4-2 and TRBJ2-2, with 10 bases matching TRBD2. The V gene's germline CDR1 is LGHNA and CDR2 YNFKEQ. The CDR3 contains 14 residues.